Given below is one T cell receptor (beta chain) in context. Its antigen remains unidentified. This record belongs to a study of cytomegalovirus exposure and HLA in healthy donors. Study in general: A later analysis reported the approximately 120 validation repertoires used the same platform as the roughly 700 first-cohort repertoires.

This table comes from immunoSEQ multiplex PCR, and its TCRdb copy is limited to in-frame clones, with some not included. The sample shows around 70,000 clones, roughly 92% of them seen only once. The CDR3 loop spans 14 amino acids. Germline V gene data show CDR1 as SGHAT and CDR2 as FQNNGV. V gave up 1 base and J gave up 6 bases, with 10 bases separating them. Points from the study as a whole: A later analysis found first-cohort TCR clusters tended to co-occur in the 90 to 150 validation repertoires. While the bulk of TCR sequences proved rare, some public TCRs turned up in many donors. Accounts indicate the classifier identified cytomegalovirus status with strong specificity and sensitivity.

V usage is TRBV11-2 and J usage is TRBJ2-1, with D possibly matching TRBD2 (5 bases). Specimen: PBMCs. This sequence originates from a woman aged 18-30 years in good health and CMV-seronegative. Here the CDR3 reads CASSLGGRSNEQFF. The CDR3 nucleotides are TGTGCCAGCAGCTTAGGAGGGCGGAGCAATGAGCAGTTCTTC. The variable domain in full, completed from reference TRBV11-2 and TRBJ2-1, reads EAGVAQSPRYKIIEKRQSVAFWCNPISGHATLYWYQQILGQGPKLLIQFQNNGVVDDSQLPKDRFSAERLKGVDSTLKIQPAKLEDSAVYLCASSLGGRSNEQFFGPGTRLTVL.